This entry describes one T cell receptor beta chain. Its antigen is not known. The entirety of the isolated RNA underwent reverse transcription, so expressed TCRB transcripts were sequenced. The data were produced by immunoSEQ multiplex PCR, yet TCRdb's version contains in-frame clones alone and is incomplete. This table holds under 900,000 clones, around a sixth found once. Each sorted fraction was over 95% pure. This CDR3 region has 13 residues. V shed 3 bases, J shed 6 bases, and the junction held 2 bases outside the gene matches. Germline V gene lookup returns CDR1 LGHNA and CDR2 YSLEER. The entry originates in a study of beta chain features in type 1 diabetes. General study findings and limits: Cells with high TCR expression could be over-represented when cDNA is sequenced. Significant though moderate, a shortening of TCRB CDR3s appeared in all four CD4+ subsets of Type 1 diabetes patients. Fewer junction insertions and more nucleotide deletions appeared in type 1 diabetes patients.

The chain is built from TRBV4-3 and TRBJ1-1; the match to TRBD1 covers 9 bases. Sequencing was performed on naive CD4+ T cells from blood. The clonotype comes from a woman under 30 in good health. The CDR3 is CASSHGDRAEAFF. CDR3 nucleotides: TGCGCCAGCAGCCACGGGGACAGGGCTGAAGCTTTCTTT.